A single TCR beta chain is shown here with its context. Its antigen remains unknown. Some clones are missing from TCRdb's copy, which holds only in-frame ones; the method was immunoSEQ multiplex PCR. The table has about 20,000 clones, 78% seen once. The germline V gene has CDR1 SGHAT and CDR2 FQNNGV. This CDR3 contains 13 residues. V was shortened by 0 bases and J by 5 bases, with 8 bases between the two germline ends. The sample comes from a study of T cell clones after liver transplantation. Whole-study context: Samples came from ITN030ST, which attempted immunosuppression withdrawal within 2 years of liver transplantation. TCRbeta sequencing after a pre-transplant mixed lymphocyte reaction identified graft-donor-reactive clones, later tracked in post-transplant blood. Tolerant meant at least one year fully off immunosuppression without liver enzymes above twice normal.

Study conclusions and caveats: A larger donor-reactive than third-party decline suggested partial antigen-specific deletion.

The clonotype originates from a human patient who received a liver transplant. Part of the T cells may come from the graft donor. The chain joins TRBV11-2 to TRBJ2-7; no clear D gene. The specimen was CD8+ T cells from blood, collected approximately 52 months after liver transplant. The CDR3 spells CASSLETANEQYF. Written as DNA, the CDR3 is TGTGCCAGCAGCTTAGAGACCGCGAACGAGCAGTACTTC. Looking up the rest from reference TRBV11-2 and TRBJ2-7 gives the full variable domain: EAGVAQSPRYKIIEKRQSVAFWCNPISGHATLYWYQQILGQGPKLLIQFQNNGVVDDSQLPKDRFSAERLKGVDSTLKIQPAKLEDSAVYLCASSLETANEQYFGPGTRLTVT.